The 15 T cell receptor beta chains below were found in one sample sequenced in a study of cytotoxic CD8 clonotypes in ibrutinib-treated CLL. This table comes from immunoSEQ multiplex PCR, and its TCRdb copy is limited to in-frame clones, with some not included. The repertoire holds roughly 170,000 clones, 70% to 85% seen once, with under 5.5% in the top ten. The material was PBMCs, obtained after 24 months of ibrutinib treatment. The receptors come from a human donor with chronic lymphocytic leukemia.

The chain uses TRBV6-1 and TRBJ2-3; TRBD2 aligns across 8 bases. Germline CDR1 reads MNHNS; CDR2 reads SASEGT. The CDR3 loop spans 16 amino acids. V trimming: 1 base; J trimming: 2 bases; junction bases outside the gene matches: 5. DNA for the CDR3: TGTGCCAGCAGTGAAGGTACTAGCGGACCCACAGATACGCAGTATTTT. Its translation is CASSEGTSGPTDTQYF.

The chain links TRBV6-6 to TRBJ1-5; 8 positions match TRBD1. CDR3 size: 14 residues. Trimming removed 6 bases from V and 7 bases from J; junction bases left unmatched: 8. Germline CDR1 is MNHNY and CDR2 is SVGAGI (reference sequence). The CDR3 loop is CASSHQGAQQPQHF. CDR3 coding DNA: TGTGCCAGCAGCCATCAGGGGGCCCAGCAGCCCCAGCATTTT.

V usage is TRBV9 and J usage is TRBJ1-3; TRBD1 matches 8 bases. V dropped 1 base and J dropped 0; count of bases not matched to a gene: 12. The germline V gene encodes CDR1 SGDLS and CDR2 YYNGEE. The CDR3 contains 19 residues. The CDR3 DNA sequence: TGTGCCAGCAGCGTACCCAATCCGGGACAGGATCCCTCTGGAAACACCATATATTTT. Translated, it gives CASSVPNPGQDPSGNTIYF. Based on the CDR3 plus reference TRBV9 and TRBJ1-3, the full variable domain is DSGVTQTPKHLITATGQRVTLRCSPRSGDLSVYWYQQSLDQGLQFLIQYYNGEERAKGNILERFSAQQFPDLHSELNLSSLELGDSALYFCASSVPNPGQDPSGNTIYFGEGSWLTVV.

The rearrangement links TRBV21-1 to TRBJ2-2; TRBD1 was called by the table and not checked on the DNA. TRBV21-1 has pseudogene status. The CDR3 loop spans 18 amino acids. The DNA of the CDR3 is TGTGCCTGTTGTAGATGGGACAGGGAACTTGGGAGCACCGGGGAGCTGTTTTTT. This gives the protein CACCRWDRELGSTGELFF.

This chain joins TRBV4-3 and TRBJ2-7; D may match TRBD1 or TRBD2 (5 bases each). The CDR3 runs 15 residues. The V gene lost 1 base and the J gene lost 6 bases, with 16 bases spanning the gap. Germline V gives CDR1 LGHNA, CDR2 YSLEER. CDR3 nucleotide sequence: TGCGCCAGCAGCCAAGGGCGGGCTGAGAGGGGCGAGCAGTACTTC. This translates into CASSQGRAERGEQYF.

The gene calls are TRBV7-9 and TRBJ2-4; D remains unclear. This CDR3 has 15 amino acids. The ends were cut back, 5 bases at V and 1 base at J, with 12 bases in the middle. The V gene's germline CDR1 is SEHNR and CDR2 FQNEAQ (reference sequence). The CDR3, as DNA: TGTGCCAGCAGCGATTATAGTCTGGCCAAAAACATTCAGTACTTC. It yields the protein CASSDYSLAKNIQYF.

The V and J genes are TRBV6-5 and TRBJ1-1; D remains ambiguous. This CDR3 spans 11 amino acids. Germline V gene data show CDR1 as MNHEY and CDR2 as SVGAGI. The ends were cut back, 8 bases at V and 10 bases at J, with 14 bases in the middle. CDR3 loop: CASLRETPAFF. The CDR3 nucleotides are TGTGCCAGCCTCCGAGAGACCCCAGCTTTCTTT.

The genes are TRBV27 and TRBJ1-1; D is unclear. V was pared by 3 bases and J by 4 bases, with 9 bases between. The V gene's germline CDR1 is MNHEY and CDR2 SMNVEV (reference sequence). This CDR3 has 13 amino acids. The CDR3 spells CASSFAVSTEAFF. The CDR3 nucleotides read TGTGCCAGCAGTTTCGCGGTTTCCACTGAAGCTTTCTTT.

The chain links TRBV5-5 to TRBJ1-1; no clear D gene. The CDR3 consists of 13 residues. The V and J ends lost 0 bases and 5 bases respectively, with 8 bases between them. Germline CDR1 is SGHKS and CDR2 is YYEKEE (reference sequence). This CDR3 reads CASSLVRATEAFF. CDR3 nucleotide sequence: TGTGCCAGCAGCTTGGTAAGAGCGACTGAAGCTTTCTTT. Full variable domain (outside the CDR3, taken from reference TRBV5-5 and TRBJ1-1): DAGVTQSPTHLIKTRGQQVTLRCSPISGHKSVSWYQQVLGQGPQFIFQYYEKEERGRGNFPDRFSARQFPNYSSELNVNALLLGDSALYLCASSLVRATEAFFGQGTRLTVV.

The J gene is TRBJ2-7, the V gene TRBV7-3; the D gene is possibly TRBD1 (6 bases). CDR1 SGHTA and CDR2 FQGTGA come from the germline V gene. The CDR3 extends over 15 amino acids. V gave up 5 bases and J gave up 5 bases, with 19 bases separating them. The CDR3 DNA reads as TGTGCCAGCAGCCACGGAATGACAGGTTCCCACGAGCAGTACTTC. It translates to CASSHGMTGSHEQYF.

In nucleotides, the CDR3 is TGTGCCAGCAGTGAAGGGGACAGTTCAACCAACACTGAAGCTTTCTTT. This codes for CASSEGDSSTNTEAFF. The V and J genes are TRBV6-1 and TRBJ1-1; 7 bases match TRBD1. The J segment lost 2 bases and the V segment lost 1 base, leaving 7 bases of the junction unmatched. CDR1 is MNHNS and CDR2 is SASEGT in the germline V gene. This CDR3 contains 16 residues.

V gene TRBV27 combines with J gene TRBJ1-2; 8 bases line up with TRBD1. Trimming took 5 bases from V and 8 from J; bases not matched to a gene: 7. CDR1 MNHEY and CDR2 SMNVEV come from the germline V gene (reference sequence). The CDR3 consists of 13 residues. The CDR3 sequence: CASSGDRQSGYTF. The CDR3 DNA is TGTGCCAGCAGTGGGGACAGGCAGAGCGGCTACACCTTC.

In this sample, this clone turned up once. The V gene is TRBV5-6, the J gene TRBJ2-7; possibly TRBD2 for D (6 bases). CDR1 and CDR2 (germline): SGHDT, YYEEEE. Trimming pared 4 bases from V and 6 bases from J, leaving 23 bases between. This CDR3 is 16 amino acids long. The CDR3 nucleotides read TGTGCCAGCAGCCCCCTGGAGGGGAGGTCCCCCCTCGAGCAGTACTTC. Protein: CASSPLEGRSPLEQYF.

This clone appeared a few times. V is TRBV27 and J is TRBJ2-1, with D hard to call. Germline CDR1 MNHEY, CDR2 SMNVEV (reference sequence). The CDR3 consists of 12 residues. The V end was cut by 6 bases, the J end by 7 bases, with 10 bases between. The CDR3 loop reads CASSPTGNEQFF. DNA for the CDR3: TGTGCCAGCAGCCCCACCGGGAATGAGCAGTTCTTC.

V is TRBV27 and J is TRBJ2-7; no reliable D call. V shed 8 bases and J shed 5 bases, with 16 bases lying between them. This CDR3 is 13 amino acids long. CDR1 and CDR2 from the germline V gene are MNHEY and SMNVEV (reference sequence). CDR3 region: CASSGRAVDEQYF. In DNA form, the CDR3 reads TGTGCCAGCTCTGGTCGGGCGGTGGACGAGCAGTACTTC.